The 8 T cell receptor beta chains in this list originate from one sample, sequenced in a study of T cell repertoires in cytomegalovirus infection. Which antigens these TCRs recognize remains unknown. MiXCR, run by TCRdb on the reads, gives a single entry per CDR3 protein. The sample has about 920,000 distinct CDR3 sequences, approximately 30% seen once. The source material was cultured CD8+ T cells from PBMCs, sampled from culture after CMV antigen stimulation. The origin of the receptors is a human donor in good health (CMV status not recorded). Some clones in this sample may be carry-over from other donors' samples.

This chain links TRBV19 with TRBJ2-1, with D possibly called TRBD1 or TRBD2 (6 bases each). The V end was cut by 3 bases, the J end by 8 bases, with 14 bases between. Germline CDR1 reads LNHDA; CDR2 reads SQIVND (reference sequence). This CDR3 has 14 amino acids. CDR3 sequence reads: CASSMIGGGDEQFF. Here the CDR3 DNA reads TGTGCCAGTAGTATGATCGGGGGCGGGGATGAGCAGTTCTTC.

The rearrangement uses TRBV28 and TRBJ2-1; D remains ambiguous. Germline CDR1 reads MDHEN; CDR2 reads SYDVKM. V was cut by 1 base and J by 8 bases, with 9 bases left in between. The CDR3 has 13 amino acids. DNA for the CDR3: TGTGCCAGCAGTTTATACAGTATGGATGAGCAGTTCTTC. Protein sequence: CASSLYSMDEQFF.

Only a few counts were recorded for this clonotype. This chain joins TRBV5-8 and TRBJ1-1, with D possibly being TRBD1 (5 bases). The V gene lost 0 bases and the J gene lost 7 bases, with 10 bases spanning the gap. The CDR3 runs 13 residues. The germline gives CDR1 SGHTS, CDR2 YDEGEE. The CDR3 DNA is TGTGCCAGCAGCTTGGTCCGGGGGATTGAAGCTTTCTTT. Its translation is CASSLVRGIEAFF.

The J gene is TRBJ2-1, the V gene TRBV4-1; D tentatively reads TRBD1 or TRBD2 (6 bases each). V was cut by 1 base and J by 8 bases, with 15 bases left in between. The CDR3 sequence is 15 residues long. From germline, CDR1 is MGHRA and CDR2 YSYEKL. The CDR3 reads CASSQVRGRGDEQFF. CDR3 in DNA: TGCGCCAGCAGCCAAGTCCGGGGGCGAGGTGATGAGCAGTTCTTC.

This clonotype appeared many times. The chain recombines TRBV7-2 with TRBJ2-1, with 11 bases that match TRBD2. The J segment lost 5 bases and the V segment lost 2 bases, leaving 8 bases of the junction unmatched. This CDR3 comprises 17 residues. Germline V gives CDR1 SGHTA, CDR2 FQGNSA. The CDR3 DNA reads TGTGCCAGCAGCTTAAACAGGGGACTAGCGGCCAACAATGAGCAGTTCTTC. Protein: CASSLNRGLAANNEQFF.

The rearrangement uses TRBV9 and TRBJ1-1, with D possibly TRBD1 on 6 matching bases. The CDR3 is 14 residues long. V lost 6 bases and J 5 bases, leaving 17 bases between the germline ends. Germline CDR1 and CDR2: SGDLS and YYNGEE. As DNA, the CDR3 is TGTGCCAGCAAAAGGGGGGGAGGAGGAACTGAAGCTTTCTTT. Protein sequence: CASKRGGGGTEAFF.

In its sample, this clonotype was seen many times. The CDR3 spells CASSLSRTNIQYF. The CDR3 region has the DNA TGTGCCAGCAGTTTGAGCCGCACAAACATTCAGTACTTC. The rearrangement links TRBV27 to TRBJ2-4; D is unclear. This CDR3 contains 13 residues. The germline gives CDR1 MNHEY, CDR2 SMNVEV (reference sequence). The ends were cut back, 3 bases at V and 6 bases at J, with 9 bases in the middle.

A single count supports this clonotype. V usage is TRBV7-3 and J usage is TRBJ2-7; maybe TRBD2 (5 bases). Germline-derived CDR1 and CDR2 are SGHTA and FQGTGA. Trimming pared 9 bases from V and 0 bases from J, leaving 15 bases between. The CDR3 contains 14 residues. The CDR3 is CASNPGSSSYEQYV. The CDR3, as DNA: TGTGCCAGTAACCCGGGGTCGAGCTCCTACGAGCAGTACGTC.